What follows are 10 T cell receptor beta chains derived from one specimen sequenced in a study of cytomegalovirus exposure and HLA in healthy donors. 60 Vbeta and 13 Jbeta primers were used in PCR. Data came from immunoSEQ multiplex PCR; TCRdb stores just in-frame clones and leaves some out. The sample carries 150,000 to 200,000 clones, roughly 80% recorded once. The sequenced sample was PBMCs. Every receptor here comes from a human donor in good health.

The chain combines TRBV28 with TRBJ2-5, with a possible D match to TRBD1 (6 bases). The CDR3 runs 14 residues. The germline gives CDR1 MDHEN, CDR2 SYDVKM. V lost 2 bases and J 4 bases, leaving 11 bases between the germline ends. The CDR3 here is CASSLQGFRETQYF. The CDR3 DNA reads TGTGCCAGCAGTTTACAGGGGTTTCGAGAGACCCAGTACTTC.

This clone was seen a single time. This chain connects TRBV6-5 to TRBJ2-2; D perhaps matches TRBD2 (6 bases). Germline lookup yields CDR1 MNHEY and CDR2 SVGAGI. The CDR3 runs to 13 residues. Trimming removed 5 bases at V and 4 bases at J, with 8 bases between. CDR3 nucleotide sequence: TGTGCCAGCAGTCGGGGGACCACCGGGGAGCTGTTTTTT. Translation: CASSRGTTGELFF.

This clone was recorded a few times. The chain is built from TRBV25-1 and TRBJ2-5, with TRBD1 identical over 8 bases. The germline V gene encodes CDR1 MGHDK and CDR2 SYGVNS. The V gene end was trimmed by 4 bases and the J gene end by 3 bases; junction bases not matched to a gene: 4. The CDR3 is 14 amino acids. In DNA form, the CDR3 reads TGTGCCAGCAGTGTCCAGACAGGGGAAGAGACCCAGTACTTC. It is translated as CASSVQTGEETQYF.

The chain is built from TRBV4-3 and TRBJ2-1, with D perhaps matching TRBD2 (6 bases). The CDR3 runs to 16 residues. The V gene's germline CDR1 is LGHNA and CDR2 YSLEER. Trimming shortened V by 1 base and J by 0 bases, and 10 bases separated the two germline ends. In nucleotides, the CDR3 is TGCGCCAGCAGCCAAGTAGTCGGGGGCTCCTACAATGAGCAGTTCTTC. Protein product: CASSQVVGGSYNEQFF.

The chain employs TRBV5-1 and TRBJ2-5; D unresolved. In germline, CDR1 is SGHRS, CDR2 YFSETQ. This CDR3 region has 13 residues. The ends were cut back, 5 bases at V and 5 bases at J, with 13 bases in the middle. The CDR3 spells CASRNLARETQYF. CDR3 coding DNA: TGCGCCAGCAGGAATTTAGCTCGGGAGACCCAGTACTTC.

CDR3 residues: CASRSRGLPSGANVLTF. DNA of the CDR3: TGTGCCAGCAGATCCAGGGGCCTTCCGTCTGGGGCCAACGTCCTGACTTTC. The genes are TRBV27 and TRBJ2-6, with D tentatively TRBD1 (6 bases). Germline CDR1 and CDR2: MNHEY and SMNVEV (reference sequence). This CDR3 contains 17 residues. Trimming took 6 bases from V and 1 from J, leaving 16 bases between them.

This clone was seen only a few times. This rearrangement joins TRBV7-3 to TRBJ2-2, with TRBD2 matching over 7 bases. Germline V gene lookup returns CDR1 SGHTA and CDR2 FQGTGA. The ends lost 4 bases at V and 5 bases at J; junction bases unmatched: 7. The CDR3 sequence is 15 residues long. CDR3 DNA sequence: TGTGCCAGCAGCTCCCGTCGGACTAGTACCGGGGAGCTGTTTTTT. Its translation is CASSSRRTSTGELFF.

The chain carries TRBV5-1 and TRBJ1-6; possibly TRBD1 for D (5 bases). The germline CDR1 and CDR2 sequences are SGHRS and YFSETQ. This CDR3 contains 14 residues. V lost 4 bases and J lost 7, with 12 bases in between. CDR3 bases: TGCGCCAGCAGCCTGGAGGGGCGAAATTCACCCCTCCACTTT. As protein: CASSLEGRNSPLHF.

This clone was observed a single time. This chain uses TRBV9 with TRBJ1-6, with no clear D. The CDR3 is 15 residues long. V was clipped by 3 bases and J by 3 bases, with 10 bases between them. Germline CDR1 reads SGDLS; CDR2 reads YYNGEE. CDR3 in amino acids: CASSANRDYNSPLHF. CDR3 nucleotides: TGTGCCAGCAGCGCCAACCGGGACTATAATTCACCCCTCCACTTT.

The chain has TRBV19 and TRBJ1-2; the D is unclear. The germline CDR1 and CDR2 sequences are LNHDA and SQIVND (reference sequence). The V end lost 5 bases, the J end lost 4 bases, and 11 bases lay between the germline ends. CDR3 size: 13 residues. The CDR3 loop is CASSVPGVYGYTF. CDR3 DNA: TGTGCCAGTAGTGTTCCCGGGGTCTATGGCTACACCTTC.